These T cell receptor beta chains were read from a single sample in a study of PD-L1 blockade in urothelial cancer. Here immunoSEQ multiplex PCR was the method, and the copy in TCRdb shows in-frame clones only, minus some. The table has 45,000 to 55,000 clones, 75% to 90% seen once; the top ten hold around 9.3%. The sample consisted of PBMCs, taken around atezolizumab (anti-PD-L1) treatment. Receptors originate from a man aged 60 to 69 with urothelial cancer. The CDR3 runs from the conserved cysteine through the conserved F or W. The D gene is left open where the match is weak. Only some rows state a clone size, as once, few, many or a class for expanded clones.

TRBV11-2	.	few	TRBJ1-2	TGTGCCAGCAGCGAGAACCTTAACTATGGCTACACCTTC	CASSENLNYGYTF
TRBV7-3	.	.	TRBJ1-2	TGTGCCATCCCGTTTCGGGGGTCAGGGGGCTACACCTTC	CAIPFRGSGGYTF
TRBV25-1	TRBD2	.	TRBJ2-7	TGTGCCAGCAGTGTTAGCGGGGGGGCGCTCGAGCAGTACTTC	CASSVSGGALEQYF
TRBV11-2	.	.	TRBJ2-5	TGTGCCAGCAGCCCAGATTGGGCAGAGACCCAGTACTTC	CASSPDWAETQYF
TRBV6-6	TRBD1	.	TRBJ2-5	TGTGCCAGCAGAAGACAGGGGGCGATGGAGACCCAGTACTTC	CASRRQGAMETQYF
TRBV6-1	.	.	TRBJ1-1	TGTGCCAGCAGGAAGACAGGAGAGAGAGCTTTCTTT	CASRKTGERAFF
TRBV12-5	.	once	TRBJ2-2	TGTGCTAGTGGTTTGGGTCGTACGGGTCTAGTCACCGGGGAGCTGTTTTTT	CASGLGRTGLVTGELFF
TRBV9	.	.	TRBJ1-2	TGTGCCAGCGCAAGACAATCCCGGGGCTATGGCTACACCTTC	CASARQSRGYGYTF
TRBV30	TRBD1	.	TRBJ1-5	TGTGCCTGGAGACCGGGACAGGGGTATAGCAATCAGCCCCAGCATTTT	CAWRPGQGYSNQPQHF
TRBV5-1	.	.	TRBJ1-1	TGCGCCAGCAGCCCCGATTGGGCGGGGAGTGGTGAAGCTTTCTTT	CASSPDWAGSGEAFF
TRBV6-4	TRBD2	.	TRBJ2-7	TGTGCCAGCAGAGAGCTTTTTCTAGCGGGCTCAGCCTACGAGCAGTACTTC	CASRELFLAGSAYEQYF
TRBV28	.	once	TRBJ2-2	TGTGCCAGCAGTTTACGACTAGACACCGGGGAGCTGTTTTTT	CASSLRLDTGELFF
TRBV6-6	.	few	TRBJ2-7	TGTGCCAGCAGTCCCCATGCGTACGAGCAGTACTTC	CASSPHAYEQYF
TRBV5-1	.	.	TRBJ2-7	TGCGCCAGCAGCCCCAGTTCCTCCTACGAGCAGTACTTC	CASSPSSSYEQYF
TRBV7-8	.	.	TRBJ1-2	TGTGCCAGCAGTCCAGCGGGGGCCTCGATGAGAGGCTACACCTTC	CASSPAGASMRGYTF
TRBV18	TRBD2	.	TRBJ2-5	TGTGCCAGCTCACCAGGCGGGGGGGCACAAGAGACCCAGTACTTC	CASSPGGGAQETQYF
TRBV7-9	.	.	TRBJ1-1	TGTGCCAGCAGCTCGGATGGGGGGGGCCCTGAAGCTTTCTTT	CASSSDGGGPEAFF
TRBV2	.	.	TRBJ1-5	TGTGCCAGCAGTGAAGCCGTCAGTGTTTTCGGGAGACCCCAGCATTTT	CASSEAVSVFGRPQHF
TRBV4-3	TRBD1	once	TRBJ2-1	TGCGCCAGCAGCCAAGATCTGCGGGGACAGGGGGCCTACAATGAGCAGTTCTTC	CASSQDLRGQGAYNEQFF
TRBV4-1	.	.	TRBJ2-7	TGCGCCAGCAGCCAACAAGCACAGGGTTACGAGCAGTACTTC	CASSQQAQGYEQYF
TRBV30	TRBD1	.	TRBJ1-2	TGTGCCTGGAGTGTACAAAGGACAGGGCACTATGGCTACACCTTC	CAWSVQRTGHYGYTF
TRBV5-5	TRBD2	once	TRBJ2-1	TGTGCCAGCAGCCGAGCGGGGGTTGGGAATGAGCAGTTCTTC	CASSRAGVGNEQFF
TRBV19	.	.	TRBJ1-2	TGTGCCAGTTTTGGGCTATTTTCTCCCTATGGCTACACCTTC	CASFGLFSPYGYTF
TRBV21-1	.	.	TRBJ2-3	TGTGCCAGCAGCATTAAGAACAGACAGACTAGCACAGATACGCAGTATTTT	CASSIKNRQTSTDTQYF
TRBV7-2	TRBD2	.	TRBJ2-2	TGTGCCAGCAGCTTAGTCCCTAGCGGGGGGTCCATTACTGCCGGGGAGCTGTTTTTT	CASSLVPSGGSITAGELFF
TRBV21-1	.	.	TRBJ1-2	TGTGCCAGCAGCAAAGCCGAACAGGGTTATGGCTACACCTTC	CASSKAEQGYGYTF
TRBV25-1	.	.	TRBJ1-4	TGTGCCAGCAGTGAGGGAAGCACCGGGGCTAATGAAAAACTGTTTTTT	CASSEGSTGANEKLFF
TRBV7-2	TRBD2	.	TRBJ2-3	TGTGCCAGCAGCTTACAGAGCGGGGGGACCACAGATACGCAGTATTTT	CASSLQSGGTTDTQYF
TRBV7-2	.	.	TRBJ1-6	TGTGCCAGCAGCTTAGTCCGCGGGAGAAATTCACCCCTCCACTTT	CASSLVRGRNSPLHF
TRBV6-6	.	few	TRBJ1-2	TGTGCCAGTAAGAGAATCACCGGTGGCTACACCTTC	CASKRITGGYTF
TRBV5-6	TRBD2	.	TRBJ2-5	TGTGCCAGCAGCTTACCTAGCGGGGGCCAAGAGACCCAGTACTTC	CASSLPSGGQETQYF
TRBV18	TRBD1	.	TRBJ1-6	TGTGCCAGCTCGCCCCAGGGGGCGGAATCACCCCTCCACTTT	CASSPQGAESPLHF
TRBV4-3	TRBD1	.	TRBJ1-2	TGCGCCAGCAGCCAAGGTCTGGGGACAGGGGAGACCCATGGCTACACCTTC	CASSQGLGTGETHGYTF
TRBV5-1	.	few	TRBJ2-7	TGCGCCAGCACGCTAAGGGGGGGCTACGAGCAGTACTTC	CASTLRGGYEQYF
TRBV13	TRBD2	.	TRBJ2-1	TGTGCCAGCAGCGATCGATCTTGGACTAGCGGGGGGAGCTACAATGAGCAGTTCTTC	CASSDRSWTSGGSYNEQFF
TRBV18	.	.	TRBJ2-5	TGTGCCAGCTCACCGGGAGTAGGGGAGACCCAGTACTTC	CASSPGVGETQYF
TRBV5-6	.	.	TRBJ2-7	TGTGCCAGCAGCTCCGGGAGCTACGAGCAGTACTTC	CASSSGSYEQYF
TRBV4-1	.	.	TRBJ1-1	TGCGCCAGCAGCCAAGTCGGAAGGGGCACTGAAGCTTTCTTT	CASSQVGRGTEAFF
TRBV5-4	.	.	TRBJ2-7	TGTGCCAGCAGCTTCCAGGCAAGCTCCTACGAGCAGTACTTC	CASSFQASSYEQYF
TRBV29-1	.	.	TRBJ1-1	TGCAGCGTTGAAGAGGGGGCAGGAAACACTGAAGCTTTCTTT	CSVEEGAGNTEAFF
TRBV7-9	TRBD1	.	TRBJ1-1	TGTGCCAGCAGCCCACGGACAGGGTCTGAAGCTTTCTTT	CASSPRTGSEAFF
TRBV7-8	TRBD1	.	TRBJ1-1	TGTGCCAGCAGCTTAAGACAGGGCACTGAAGCTTTCTTT	CASSLRQGTEAFF
TRBV5-1	TRBD2	.	TRBJ2-5	TGCGCCACTACTAGCGGGGGCCCGACGTACCAAGAGACCCAGTACTTC	CATTSGGPTYQETQYF
TRBV11-3	.	.	TRBJ2-1	TGTGCCAGCAGCCCGTGGACAGCCCACGGGACATACAATGAGCAGTTCTTC	CASSPWTAHGTYNEQFF
TRBV5-1	.	.	TRBJ1-2	TGCGCCAGCACGTTGGGGATGACAGATATGAATGGCTACACCTTC	CASTLGMTDMNGYTF